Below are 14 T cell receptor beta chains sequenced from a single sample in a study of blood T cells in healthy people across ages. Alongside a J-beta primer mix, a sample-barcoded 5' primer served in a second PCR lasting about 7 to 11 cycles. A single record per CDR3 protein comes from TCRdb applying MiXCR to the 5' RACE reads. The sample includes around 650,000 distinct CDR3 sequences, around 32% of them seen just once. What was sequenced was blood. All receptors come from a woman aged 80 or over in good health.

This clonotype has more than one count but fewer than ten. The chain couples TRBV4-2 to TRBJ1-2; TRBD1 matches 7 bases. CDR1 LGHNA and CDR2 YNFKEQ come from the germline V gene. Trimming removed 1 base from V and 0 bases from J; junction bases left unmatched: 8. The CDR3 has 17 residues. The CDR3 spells CASSQGQGGSSNYGYTF. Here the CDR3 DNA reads TGTGCCAGCAGCCAAGGGCAGGGGGGAAGTTCTAACTATGGCTACACCTTC.

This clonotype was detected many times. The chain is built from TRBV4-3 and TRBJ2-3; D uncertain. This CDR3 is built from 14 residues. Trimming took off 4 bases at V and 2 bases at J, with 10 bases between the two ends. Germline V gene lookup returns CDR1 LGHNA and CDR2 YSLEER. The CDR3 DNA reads TGCGCCAGCAGCCCCCAGACTGCCACAGATACGCAGTATTTT. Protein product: CASSPQTATDTQYF.

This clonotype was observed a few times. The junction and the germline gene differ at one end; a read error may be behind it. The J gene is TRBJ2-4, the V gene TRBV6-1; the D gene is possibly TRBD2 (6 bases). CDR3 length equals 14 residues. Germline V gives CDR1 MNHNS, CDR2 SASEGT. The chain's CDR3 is CASRGDLAKNIRYF. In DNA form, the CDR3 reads TGTGCCAGCAGAGGGGACTTAGCCAAAAACATTCGGTACTTC.

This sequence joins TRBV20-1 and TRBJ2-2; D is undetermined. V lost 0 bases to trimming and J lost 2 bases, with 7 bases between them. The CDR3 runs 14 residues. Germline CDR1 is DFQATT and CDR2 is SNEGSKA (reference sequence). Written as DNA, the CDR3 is TGCAGTGCTAGAGATCTCTCCAACACCGGGGAGCTGTTTTTT. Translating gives CSARDLSNTGELFF.

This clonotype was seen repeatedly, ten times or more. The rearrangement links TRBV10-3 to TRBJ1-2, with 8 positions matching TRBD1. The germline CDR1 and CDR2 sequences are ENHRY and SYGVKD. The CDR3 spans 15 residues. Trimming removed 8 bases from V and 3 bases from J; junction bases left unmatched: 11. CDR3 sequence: CAIGGPGQEYYGYTF. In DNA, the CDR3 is TGTGCCATCGGGGGGCCGGGACAGGAGTACTATGGCTACACCTTC.

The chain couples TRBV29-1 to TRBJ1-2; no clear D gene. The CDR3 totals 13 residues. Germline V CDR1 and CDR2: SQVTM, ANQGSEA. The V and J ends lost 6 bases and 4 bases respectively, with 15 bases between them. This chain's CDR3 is CSVSGPLTYGYTF. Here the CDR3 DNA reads TGCAGCGTCTCAGGACCGTTAACCTATGGCTACACCTTC.

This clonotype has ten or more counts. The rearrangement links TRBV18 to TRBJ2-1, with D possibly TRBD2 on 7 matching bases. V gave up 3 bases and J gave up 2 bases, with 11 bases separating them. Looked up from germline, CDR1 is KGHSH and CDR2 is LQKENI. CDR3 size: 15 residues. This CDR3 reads CASSPGGAAYNEQFF. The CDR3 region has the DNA TGTGCCAGCTCACCTGGGGGGGCCGCCTACAATGAGCAGTTCTTC. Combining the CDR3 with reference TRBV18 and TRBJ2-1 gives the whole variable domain NAGVMQNPRHLVRRRGQEARLRCSPMKGHSHVYWYRQLPEEGLKFMVYLQKENIIDESGMPKERFSAEFPKEGPSILRIQQVVRGDSAAYFCASSPGGAAYNEQFFGPGTRLTVL.

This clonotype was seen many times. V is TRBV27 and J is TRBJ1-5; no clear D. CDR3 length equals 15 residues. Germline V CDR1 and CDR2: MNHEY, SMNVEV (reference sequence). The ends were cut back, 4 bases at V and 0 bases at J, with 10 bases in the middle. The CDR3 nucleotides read TGTGCCAGCAGTTCCGGGTTCTATAGCAATCAGCCCCAGCATTTT. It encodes CASSSGFYSNQPQHF.

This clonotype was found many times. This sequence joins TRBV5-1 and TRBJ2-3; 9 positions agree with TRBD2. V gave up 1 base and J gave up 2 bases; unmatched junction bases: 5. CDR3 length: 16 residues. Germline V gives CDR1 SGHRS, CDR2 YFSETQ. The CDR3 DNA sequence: TGCGCCAGCAGCTTGATTAGCGGGGGCCCCACAGATACGCAGTATTTT. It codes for CASSLISGGPTDTQYF.

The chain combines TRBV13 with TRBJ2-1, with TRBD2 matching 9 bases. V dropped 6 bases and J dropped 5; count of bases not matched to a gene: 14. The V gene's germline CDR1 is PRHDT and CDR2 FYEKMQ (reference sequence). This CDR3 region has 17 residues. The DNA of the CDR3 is TGTGCCAGCAGTCCCAGGGGGTTAGCGGGGGACGACAATGAGCAGTTCTTC. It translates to CASSPRGLAGDDNEQFF.

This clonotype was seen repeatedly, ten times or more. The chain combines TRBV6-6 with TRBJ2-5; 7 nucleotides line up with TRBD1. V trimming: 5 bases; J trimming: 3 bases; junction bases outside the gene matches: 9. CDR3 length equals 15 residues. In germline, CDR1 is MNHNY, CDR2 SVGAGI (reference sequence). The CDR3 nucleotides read TGTGCCAGCAGTCCAGCCGGGACAGCTAAAGAGACCCAGTACTTC. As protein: CASSPAGTAKETQYF.

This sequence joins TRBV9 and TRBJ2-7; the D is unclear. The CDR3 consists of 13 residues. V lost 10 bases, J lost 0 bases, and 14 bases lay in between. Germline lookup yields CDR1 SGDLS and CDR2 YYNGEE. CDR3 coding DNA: TGTGCCGCGCCCCGAGTTTGCTCCTACGAGCAGTACTTC. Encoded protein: CAAPRVCSYEQYF.

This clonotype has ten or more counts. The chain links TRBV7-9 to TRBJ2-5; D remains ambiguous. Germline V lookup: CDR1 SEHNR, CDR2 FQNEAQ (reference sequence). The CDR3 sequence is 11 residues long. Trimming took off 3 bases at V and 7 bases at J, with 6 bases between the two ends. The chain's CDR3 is CASSFEVTQYF. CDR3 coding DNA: TGTGCCAGCAGCTTCGAGGTGACCCAGTACTTC.

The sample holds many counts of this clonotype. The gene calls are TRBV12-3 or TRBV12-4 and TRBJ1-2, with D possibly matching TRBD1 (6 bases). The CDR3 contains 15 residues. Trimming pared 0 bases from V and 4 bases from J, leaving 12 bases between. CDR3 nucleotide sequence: TGTGCCAGCAGTTTAGCTACAGGGCGCACCTATGGCTACACCTTC. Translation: CASSLATGRTYGYTF.